The 16 T cell receptor beta chains below were found in one sample sequenced in a study of neoadjuvant anti-PD-1 for oral cavity cancer. The time point is: after neoadjuvant nivolumab, at surgical resection. Some clones are missing from TCRdb's copy, which holds only in-frame ones; the method was immunoSEQ multiplex PCR. The sample contains tens of thousands of clones, roughly nine tenths of which appear only once. Specimen: PBMCs, collected after nivolumab (anti-PD-1) treatment. The receptors come from a person aged 35-79 years with oral cavity squamous cell carcinoma.

The rearrangement uses TRBV4-1 and TRBJ2-1, with 14 bases lining up with TRBD2. J gave up 10 bases and V 3 bases, and 8 bases lay outside the gene matches. There are 16 residues in the CDR3. CDR1 is MGHRA, CDR2 YSYEKL, per germline. Here the CDR3 DNA reads TGCGCCAGCAGCCAGGAGGGACTAGCGGGAGTCAGGGAGCAGTTCTTC. This gives the protein CASSQEGLAGVREQFF.

The chain employs TRBV7-9 and TRBJ1-5; perhaps TRBD1 as D (6 bases). The V gene's germline CDR1 is SEHNR and CDR2 FQNEAQ (reference sequence). Trimming stripped 1 base from V and 7 bases from J, with 8 bases between. This CDR3 is 13 amino acids long. CDR3: CASSLGTAQPQHF. The CDR3 DNA sequence: TGTGCCAGCAGCTTAGGGACAGCCCAGCCCCAGCATTTT.

This clone was found a few times. The V gene is TRBV6-4, the J gene TRBJ2-3; the match to TRBD1 covers 7 bases. This CDR3 is 17 amino acids long. The germline CDR1 and CDR2 sequences are MRHNA and SNTAGT. V shed 2 bases and J 3 bases; nucleotides not matched to a gene: 11. The CDR3 sequence is CASSDPDRPWGTDTQYF. Here the CDR3 DNA reads TGTGCCAGCAGTGACCCGGACAGGCCGTGGGGGACAGATACGCAGTATTTT.

J is TRBJ2-1 and V is TRBV7-2; D gene ambiguous. Germline V CDR1 and CDR2: SGHTA, FQGNSA. This CDR3 comprises 15 residues. The V and J ends lost 5 bases and 0 bases respectively, with 11 bases between them. CDR3: CASSPLRSSYNEQFF. CDR3 nucleotide sequence: TGTGCCAGCAGCCCCCTCCGGAGCTCCTACAATGAGCAGTTCTTC.

The rearrangement links TRBV18 to TRBJ2-5, with 10 bases that match TRBD2. Germline CDR1 and CDR2: KGHSH and LQKENI. The V and J ends lost 0 bases and 5 bases, in that order; junction bases with no gene match: 9. The CDR3 has 17 amino acids. CDR3 loop: CASSPPSGGASGETQYF. The CDR3 DNA reads TGTGCCAGCTCACCACCGAGCGGGGGGGCCTCGGGCGAGACCCAGTACTTC. Looking up the rest from reference TRBV18 and TRBJ2-5 gives the full variable domain: NAGVMQNPRHLVRRRGQEARLRCSPMKGHSHVYWYRQLPEEGLKFMVYLQKENIIDESGMPKERFSAEFPKEGPSILRIQQVVRGDSAAYFCASSPPSGGASGETQYFGPGTRLLVL.

The V and J genes are TRBV5-1 and TRBJ1-3; TRBD1 might be the D (6 bases). Germline V gene data show CDR1 as SGHRS and CDR2 as YFSETQ. V lost 2 bases and J 6 bases, leaving 9 bases between the germline ends. The CDR3 runs to 13 residues. CDR3 sequence (DNA): TGCGCCAGCAGCTTAACAGGGTCAAACACCATATATTTT. Translation gives CASSLTGSNTIYF.

The V gene is TRBV5-1, the J gene TRBJ1-6; 7 bases match TRBD1. Germline CDR1 and CDR2: SGHRS and YFSETQ. With V trimmed by 3 bases and J by 9 bases, 6 bases remained unmatched. CDR3 length: 14 amino acids. CDR3 sequence reads: CASSSQGGTSPLHF. The CDR3, as DNA: TGCGCCAGCAGCTCGCAGGGGGGTACTTCACCCCTCCACTTT.

V usage is TRBV6-1 and J usage is TRBJ2-1, with TRBD2 identical over 11 bases. V shed 3 bases and J 0 bases; nucleotides not matched to a gene: 13. The CDR3 runs 20 residues. From germline, CDR1 is MNHNS and CDR2 SASEGT. The CDR3 loop is CASSDRGLLTSGSSYNEQFF. In DNA form, the CDR3 reads TGTGCCAGCAGTGACCGGGGGCTGCTAACTAGCGGGAGCTCCTACAATGAGCAGTTCTTC.

A single count supports this clone. V and J are TRBV2 and TRBJ2-3; tentatively, D is TRBD1 (6 bases). The V and J ends lost 4 bases and 3 bases respectively, with 11 bases between them. The CDR3 runs to 14 residues. Germline assignment: CDR1 SNHLY and CDR2 FYNNEI. CDR3 loop: CASSVWGHTDTQYF. The CDR3 coding sequence is TGTGCCAGCAGTGTTTGGGGGCATACAGATACGCAGTATTTT.

V and J are TRBV7-9 and TRBJ2-1; a weak D match, TRBD1 (6 bases). Trimming removed 2 bases from V and 5 bases from J, with 13 bases in between. The CDR3 consists of 15 residues. Germline loops: CDR1 SEHNR, CDR2 FQNEAQ (reference sequence). The DNA of the CDR3 is TGTGCCAGCAGCTTACGTAGGACAGAAAACAATGAGCAGTTCTTC. Amino acids: CASSLRRTENNEQFF. The full variable domain, its missing parts supplied by reference TRBV7-9 and TRBJ2-1, is DTGVSQNPRHKITKRGQNVTFRCDPISEHNRLYWYRQTLGQGPEFLTYFQNEAQLEKSRLLSDRFSAERPKGSFSTLEIQRTEQGDSAMYLCASSLRRTENNEQFFGPGTRLTVL.

This clone was seen more than once but under ten times. The rearrangement joins TRBV29-1 to TRBJ2-5; TRBD2 aligns across 9 bases. Germline V gene data show CDR1 as SQVTM and CDR2 as ANQGSEA. The V segment lost 6 bases and the J segment 4 bases; nucleotides outside the gene matches: 18. This CDR3 contains 17 residues. CDR3 loop: CSVPMLDLAGYSETQYF. The CDR3, as DNA: TGCAGCGTACCGATGTTAGATCTAGCGGGGTATTCAGAGACCCAGTACTTC.

The chain uses TRBV28 and TRBJ1-5, with a weak D call TRBD1 (5 bases). Deletions cut 6 bases from V and 6 bases from J, with 15 bases between. This CDR3 spans 14 amino acids. Germline CDR1 is MDHEN and CDR2 is SYDVKM. The CDR3, as DNA: TGTGCCAGCAGCCTCGGGGGATGGAGTCAGCCCCAGCATTTT. Its protein product is CASSLGGWSQPQHF.

V and J are TRBV10-3 and TRBJ2-1; D not resolved. Germline V lookup: CDR1 ENHRY, CDR2 SYGVKD. The CDR3 has 11 residues. V was clipped by 2 bases and J by 9 bases, with 5 bases between them. DNA of the CDR3: TGTGCCATCAGTGAGGAGGCTGAGCAGTTCTTC. It translates to CAISEEAEQFF.

This sequence joins TRBV19 and TRBJ1-4; 8 bases match TRBD1. Germline CDR1 LNHDA, CDR2 SQIVND (reference sequence). V lost 5 bases, J lost 2 bases, and 4 bases stayed unmatched. This CDR3 spans 15 amino acids. The CDR3 sequence: CASSSRQGTNEKLFF. DNA of the CDR3: TGTGCCAGTAGTTCCCGACAGGGGACTAATGAAAAACTGTTTTTT.

This chain joins TRBV25-1 and TRBJ1-2; D gene unclear. Germline-derived CDR1 and CDR2 are MGHDK and SYGVNS. Trimming pared 1 base from V and 4 bases from J, leaving 7 bases between. CDR3 length equals 13 residues. CDR3 region: CASSEFIAYGYTF. The CDR3 DNA reads TGTGCCAGCAGTGAATTTATAGCCTATGGCTACACCTTC.

The J gene is TRBJ2-3, the V gene TRBV9, with 9 bases aligning to TRBD1. The CDR3 length is 15 residues. Germline loops: CDR1 SGDLS, CDR2 YYNGEE. The junction had 6 bases not matched to a gene; V was cut back by 2 bases and J by 5 bases. CDR3 amino acids: CASSVTGGIGDTQYF. CDR3 sequence (DNA): TGTGCCAGCAGCGTTACAGGGGGCATCGGAGATACGCAGTATTTT. The full variable domain, completed using reference TRBV9 and TRBJ2-3, is DSGVTQTPKHLITATGQRVTLRCSPRSGDLSVYWYQQSLDQGLQFLIQYYNGEERAKGNILERFSAQQFPDLHSELNLSSLELGDSALYFCASSVTGGIGDTQYFGPGTRLTVL.